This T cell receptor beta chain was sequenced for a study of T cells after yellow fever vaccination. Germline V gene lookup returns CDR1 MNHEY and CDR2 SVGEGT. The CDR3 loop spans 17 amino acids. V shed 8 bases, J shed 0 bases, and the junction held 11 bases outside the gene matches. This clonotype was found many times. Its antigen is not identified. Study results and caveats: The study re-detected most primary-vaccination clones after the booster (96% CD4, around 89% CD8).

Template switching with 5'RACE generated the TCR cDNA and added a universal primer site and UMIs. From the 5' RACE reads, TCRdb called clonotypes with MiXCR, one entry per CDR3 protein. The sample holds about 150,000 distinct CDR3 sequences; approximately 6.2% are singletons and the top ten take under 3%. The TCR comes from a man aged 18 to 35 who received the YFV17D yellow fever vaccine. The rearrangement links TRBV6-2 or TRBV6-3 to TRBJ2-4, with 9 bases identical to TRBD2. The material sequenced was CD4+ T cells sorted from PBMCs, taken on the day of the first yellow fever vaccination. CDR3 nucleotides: TGTGCCAGCGGCCCGCGACTAGCGGATTTAGCCAAAAACATTCAGTACTTC. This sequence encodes CASGPRLADLAKNIQYF.